This T cell receptor (beta chain) was found in a study of shared clonotypes between healthy human individuals. On the study more broadly: There were three CD4 naive, three CD4 memory, two CD8 naive and one CD8 memory plates per donor.

Using immunoSEQ multiplex PCR, the repertoire was profiled, and TCRdb retains in-frame clones only, with some absent. The profile shows 1,500,000 or so clones, around 98.5% of them singletons. This clone was observed a single time. Its antigen is currently unknown. Germline values: CDR1 SQVTM, CDR2 ANQGSEA. The V gene end was trimmed by 6 bases and the J gene end by 6 bases; junction bases not matched to a gene: 9. CDR3 size: 13 residues. General study findings and limits: Some naive CD4 clonotypes, roughly 5%, turned up in common across several donors.

The chain has TRBV29-1 and TRBJ2-7; TRBD2 agrees at 9 bases. The source is a man aged 25 to 40 in good health. The source material was naive CD4+ T cells sorted from blood. Indicated subset: CD45RA+ positively selected. CDR3 sequence: CSVREREVGEQYF. CDR3 DNA sequence: TGCAGCGTCCGGGAGCGGGAGGTGGGCGAGCAGTACTTC.